This T cell receptor beta chain is drawn from a study of cytomegalovirus exposure and HLA in healthy donors. Study observations and caveats: What a later analysis showed was that several of the most significant clusters appeared linked to common viral pathogens.

This clone was counted a single time. The antigen remains unidentified. Use of 60 Vbeta and 13 Jbeta primers characterized the PCR. Sequenced by immunoSEQ multiplex PCR; TCRdb stores in-frame clones only, minus some. The sample lists around 180,000 clones; approximately 84% were seen once. CDR1 is LNHNV, CDR2 YYDKDF, per germline (reference sequence). Between the trimmed V and J ends, which lost 6 bases and 7 bases, there was a span of 13 bases. The CDR3 loop spans 14 amino acids. Material: PBMCs. The source is a girl aged 10 to 17 in good health and CMV-seropositive. The chain recombines TRBV15 with TRBJ1-6, with unresolved D. Here the CDR3 reads CATREAWPNSPLHF. The DNA of the CDR3 is TGTGCCACCAGAGAAGCGTGGCCAAATTCACCCCTCCACTTT.